This is a list of T cell receptor beta chains from one sample in a study of cytomegalovirus exposure and HLA in healthy donors. The protocol was immunoSEQ multiplex PCR, while the TCRdb copy is restricted to in-frame clones and leaves out a portion. Found here are about 120,000 clones, 80% to 90% of them singletons; the top ten hold approximately 1.1%. Sequences were obtained from PBMCs. The receptors derive from a woman between 18 and 29 years old in good health and CMV-seronegative. CDR3s include the opening cysteine and the closing phenylalanine or tryptophan. A D gene is named only where the DNA matches it firmly. Not all rows give a size; the values are once, few, many and, for expanded clones, a class.

CDR3nt,CDR3aa,j_gene,abundance,d_gene,len,v_gene
TGCGCCAGCAGCGGGACAGGGGGCGCAGATACGCAGTATTTT,CASSGTGGADTQYF,TRBJ2-3,NA,TRBD1,14,TRBV5-1
TGTGCCGCCGGGACAGGGGGTCAGCCCCAGCATTTT,CAAGTGGQPQHF,TRBJ1-5,NA,TRBD1,12,TRBV10-3
TGTGCCAGCAGTTCAGTAACTATAGTCCGTCGCACAGATACGCAGTATTTT,CASSSVTIVRRTDTQYF,TRBJ2-3,NA,NA,17,TRBV28
TGTGCCTGGAGTGACAATGACGGGAATGAGCAGTTCTTC,CAWSDNDGNEQFF,TRBJ2-1,NA,NA,13,TRBV30
TGTGCCAGCAGTTACGGACAGGGTGACTATGGCTACACCTTC,CASSYGQGDYGYTF,TRBJ1-2,NA,TRBD1,14,TRBV6-5
TGTGCCAGTCAGTCTGGCAGGGGCTATGGCTACACCTTC,CASQSGRGYGYTF,TRBJ1-2,NA,NA,13,TRBV27
TGTGCCAGCAGTGCCCCTAGCGGTGCTAGCACAGATACGCAGTATTTT,CASSAPSGASTDTQYF,TRBJ2-3,NA,TRBD2,16,TRBV28
TGTGCCAGCTCACCATATAGCGGGAGCTCATACGAGCAGTACTTC,CASSPYSGSSYEQYF,TRBJ2-7,NA,TRBD2,15,TRBV18
TGCAGCGTTTCTAGGACAGGCACTGAAGCTTTCTTT,CSVSRTGTEAFF,TRBJ1-1,NA,TRBD1,12,TRBV29-1
TGTGCCAGCAGCCGCGGGGTTACCTACGAGCAGTACTTC,CASSRGVTYEQYF,TRBJ2-7,once,NA,13,TRBV7-2
TGTGCCAGCCGCCTACAGGGGACAGAAGCTTTCTTT,CASRLQGTEAFF,TRBJ1-1,once,TRBD1,12,TRBV27
TGCGCCAGCAGCCAAGATCGGTGGGGGCAGACCCAGCATTTT,CASSQDRWGQTQHF,TRBJ1-5,NA,NA,14,TRBV4-3
TGTGCCAGCAGCCACGGTAACAGGGGAGGCGATGGCTACACCTTC,CASSHGNRGGDGYTF,TRBJ1-2,NA,TRBD1,15,TRBV7-9
TGTGCCTGGAGTGGGACAGAACAAGAGACCCAGTACTTC,CAWSGTEQETQYF,TRBJ2-5,NA,NA,13,TRBV30
TGTGCCTGGGGAGGACAGGGGATTGTCTACAATGAGCAGTTCTTC,CAWGGQGIVYNEQFF,TRBJ2-1,many,TRBD1,15,TRBV30
TGTGCCAGCAGCAATTTGGGACAAAACTATGGCTACACCTTC,CASSNLGQNYGYTF,TRBJ1-2,NA,NA,14,TRBV28
TGCGCCAGCAGTACCGGGAGGAGGACCGGGGAGCTGTTTTTT,CASSTGRRTGELFF,TRBJ2-2,NA,TRBD2,14,TRBV10-1
TGTGCCAGCAGAAAACAGGGAGGGACTGAAGCTTTCTTT,CASRKQGGTEAFF,TRBJ1-1,NA,NA,13,TRBV7-9
TGTGCCAGCAGTTTCCCGTTTGGAGAAAACTATGGCTACACCTTC,CASSFPFGENYGYTF,TRBJ1-2,NA,NA,15,TRBV28
TGTGCCAGCAGTTACTCCCCCGGGAAACAAGAGACCCAGTACTTC,CASSYSPGKQETQYF,TRBJ2-5,NA,NA,15,TRBV6-5
TGTGCCTGGAGTTCTCGGGGAGCGCTCGGGAATACGCAGTATTTT,CAWSSRGALGNTQYF,TRBJ2-3,NA,NA,15,TRBV30
TGTGCCAGAAACAGGGACTCTGGAAACACCATATATTTT,CARNRDSGNTIYF,TRBJ1-3,NA,NA,13,TRBV2
TGTGCCAGCGGGCCCGGTTGGAGCGGGGGGTTGTCCCCGAACACCGGGGAGCTGTTTTTT,CASGPGWSGGLSPNTGELFF,TRBJ2-2,NA,TRBD2,20,TRBV6-4
TGTGCCAGCAGTTTTTTAGCGGGTAGGGCCACTGAAGCTTTCTTT,CASSFLAGRATEAFF,TRBJ1-1,NA,NA,15,TRBV27
TGCGCCAGCAGCGGCCCGGCTACAGGGGTGTACACTGAAGCTTTCTTT,CASSGPATGVYTEAFF,TRBJ1-1,NA,TRBD1,16,TRBV5-1
TGTGCCAGCAGCACAGGGGTCAGGTCCTACAATGAGCAGTTCTTC,CASSTGVRSYNEQFF,TRBJ2-1,NA,TRBD1,15,TRBV11-2
TGTGCCAGCAGTAGCCGGACTGAAGCTTTCTTT,CASSSRTEAFF,TRBJ1-1,NA,NA,11,TRBV27
TGTGCCAGCAGCCCACAGGGCGGAGAGCAGTTCTTC,CASSPQGGEQFF,TRBJ2-1,NA,NA,12,TRBV5-6
TGTGCCAGCAGTTTAAGTGGCAGATTCTCTGGGGCCAACGTCCTGACTTTC,CASSLSGRFSGANVLTF,TRBJ2-6,NA,NA,17,TRBV28
TGTGCCAGCAGTCCCACCCCGGACTCATACGATGAGCAGTTCTTC,CASSPTPDSYDEQFF,TRBJ2-1,NA,NA,15,TRBV6-5
TGTGCCAGCAGTTTATACGCTTACAGTGGGTCCTACGAGCAGTACTTC,CASSLYAYSGSYEQYF,TRBJ2-7,once,NA,16,TRBV27
TGTGCCAGCTCACCAAATAGCGGGGAGCTGTTTTTT,CASSPNSGELFF,TRBJ2-2,NA,NA,12,TRBV18
TGTGCCAGCAGGTCCGAGACTCGATACAATGAGCAGTTCTTC,CASRSETRYNEQFF,TRBJ2-1,few,NA,14,TRBV7-2
TGTGCCAGCAGCTTCGGGTACAATGAGCAGTTCTTC,CASSFGYNEQFF,TRBJ2-1,NA,NA,12,TRBV11-3
TGCGCCAGCAGCCAGGATGCGACAGGCAACACTGAAGCTTTCTTT,CASSQDATGNTEAFF,TRBJ1-1,NA,NA,15,TRBV4-3
TGTGCCAGCAGTGGAGCGGACAGCGACTTT,CASSGADSDF,TRBJ1-1,NA,NA,10,TRBV9
TGTGCCAGCAGCTATGCGCTCGGGCGGGAGGATACGCAGTATTTT,CASSYALGREDTQYF,TRBJ2-3,NA,TRBD2,15,TRBV7-2
TGTGCCAGCAGCCCCGCGCGGGCCCCTCTCGATGGCTACACCTTC,CASSPARAPLDGYTF,TRBJ1-2,NA,NA,15,TRBV7-9
TGTGCCAGTAGTGCGACGGGGCGGGGGGCTTATGATGAGCAGTTCTTC,CASSATGRGAYDEQFF,TRBJ2-1,once,TRBD2,16,TRBV19
TGTGCCAGCAGCACTAGCGGGTCTACCGGGGAGCTGTTTTTT,CASSTSGSTGELFF,TRBJ2-2,few,TRBD2,14,TRBV11-3
TGTGCCAGCAGCGTGGATCTCCAGGGGAGCACTGAAGCTTTCTTT,CASSVDLQGSTEAFF,TRBJ1-1,once,NA,15,TRBV9
TGTGCCAGCAGCTTCTCGTCCTTCGGGGAGCTGTTTTTT,CASSFSSFGELFF,TRBJ2-2,NA,NA,13,TRBV11-3
TGTGCCGGAAACAGGGACCAAGAGACCCAGTACTTC,CAGNRDQETQYF,TRBJ2-5,NA,NA,12,TRBV2
TGTGCCAGCAGCCCCGACAGGTCGGATGAAAAACTGTTTTTT,CASSPDRSDEKLFF,TRBJ1-4,NA,NA,14,TRBV16
TGCAGCGTTCCGCCAGGATCTGGAAACACCATATATTTT,CSVPPGSGNTIYF,TRBJ1-3,NA,NA,13,TRBV29-1